A selection of T cell receptor beta chains follows, all from one sample in a study of T cells in Graves' hyperthyroidism and ophthalmopathy. TCRdb re-called the multiplex PCR reads through MiXCR, storing one row per CDR3 protein. The profile shows about 420,000 distinct CDR3 sequences, 15% to 19% of them singletons. Material for sequencing was blood. The source is a woman aged 18-35 years with Graves' hyperthyroidism. Both conserved end residues are part of each CDR3. D genes are given only for firm matches. Size values are once, few and many counts, or a class for expanded clones, and some rows have none.

>NA|TRBJ2-2|14|many|TRBV6-1
CASIRYMNTGELFF
TGTGCCAGCATCCGGTACATGAACACCGGGGAGCTGTTTTTT
>NA|TRBJ2-7|15|NA|TRBV5-1
CASSPGRLSSYEQYF
TGCGCCAGCAGCCCGGGACGCCTGAGCTCCTACGAGCAGTACTTC
>NA|TRBJ1-4|21|once|TRBV14
CASSQLKGLGPFYEDNEKLFF
TGTGCCAGCAGCCAACTCAAGGGCCTTGGCCCGTTTTATGAGGATAATGAAAAACTGTTTTTT
>NA|TRBJ2-7|12|many|TRBV28
CASSWGPYEQYF
TGTGCCAGCAGTTGGGGCCCCTACGAGCAGTACTTC
>NA|TRBJ1-2|20|NA|TRBV6-4
CASSDSGAAAVGIALYGYTF
TGTGCCAGCAGTGACTCGGGGGCGGCCGCGGTGGGGATCGCCTTATATGGCTACACCTTC
>TRBD2|TRBJ2-5|15|NA|TRBV20-1
CSAPGTGGPEETQYF
TGCAGTGCTCCCGGGACGGGAGGGCCCGAGGAGACCCAGTACTTC
>NA|TRBJ1-1|17|few|TRBV27
CASSYLAPGTPGTEAFF
TGTGCCAGCAGTTACCTCGCGCCGGGCACGCCAGGCACTGAAGCTTTCTTT
>NA|TRBJ1-1|14|NA|TRBV29-1
CSALGDDFNTEAFF
TGCAGCGCTCTAGGAGACGACTTTAACACTGAAGCTTTCTTT
>NA|TRBJ2-7|13|few|TRBV19
CASTPQGGYEQYF
TGTGCCAGTACCCCGCAGGGGGGGTACGAGCAGTACTTC
>TRBD2|TRBJ2-1|12|many|TRBV6-2/TRBV6-3
CASRGLAAGQFF
TGTGCCAGCAGAGGTCTAGCGGCCGGTCAGTTCTTC
>NA|TRBJ2-3|15|NA|TRBV5-1
CASSFSTASTDTQYF
TGCGCCAGCAGCTTTTCGACAGCTAGCACAGATACGCAGTATTTT
>TRBD1|TRBJ2-2|16|many|TRBV20-1
CSARVRQGAPTGELFF
TGCAGTGCTAGAGTCCGACAGGGGGCGCCCACCGGGGAGCTGTTTTTT
>NA|TRBJ1-2|15|many|TRBV29-1
CSVELRSGGNYGYTF
TGCAGCGTTGAATTGAGGTCTGGAGGGAACTATGGCTACACCTTC
>NA|TRBJ1-5|14|few|TRBV5-1
CASSAGPTNQPQHF
TGCGCCAGCAGCGCGGGACCGACAAATCAGCCCCAGCATTTT
>NA|TRBJ1-5|13|many|TRBV19
CASTELGNQPQHF
TGTGCCAGTACTGAGTTGGGGAATCAGCCCCAGCATTTT
>NA|TRBJ1-2|18|many|TRBV6-1
CASSNLGANPRCSFGYTF
TGTGCCAGCAGCAATTTGGGGGCGAATCCTAGGTGCTCTTTTGGCTACACCTTC
>TRBD1|TRBJ2-1|14|many|TRBV20-1
CSAARQGPYNEQFF
TGCAGTGCAGCGAGACAGGGGCCCTACAATGAGCAGTTCTTC
>TRBD2|TRBJ2-2|17|many|TRBV20-1
CSARMGREGANTGELFF
TGCAGTGCTAGAATGGGTCGGGAGGGCGCGAACACCGGGGAGCTGTTTTTT
>TRBD2|TRBJ2-7|15|few|TRBV5-1
CASSSPGGSPYEQYF
TGCGCCAGCAGCTCACCCGGCGGGAGCCCCTACGAGCAGTACTTC
>TRBD2|TRBJ2-1|16|NA|TRBV5-5
CASSSWGSGSYNEQFF
TGTGCCAGCAGCTCCTGGGGTAGCGGGTCCTACAATGAGCAGTTCTTC
>NA|TRBJ2-7|13|few|TRBV6-2/TRBV6-3
CASKESRNYEQYF
TGTGCCAGCAAGGAGTCTCGAAACTACGAGCAGTACTTC
>NA|TRBJ2-1|15|NA|TRBV15
CATSRGHFSYNEQFF
TGTGCCACCAGCAGAGGACATTTCTCCTACAATGAGCAGTTCTTC
>TRBD2|TRBJ2-1|14|NA|TRBV20-1
CSARWAGGFGEQFF
TGCAGTGCTAGATGGGCGGGGGGGTTTGGTGAGCAGTTCTTC
>TRBD1|TRBJ1-1|18|NA|TRBV29-1
CSVKTPPGQGAQWGEAFF
TGCAGCGTCAAAACCCCTCCGGGACAGGGGGCCCAATGGGGTGAAGCTTTCTTT
>TRBD1|TRBJ2-3|17|many|TRBV9
CASSVLTGTETTDTQYF
TGTGCCAGCAGCGTCCTCACCGGGACAGAGACCACAGATACGCAGTATTTT
>NA|TRBJ2-3|15|many|TRBV7-3
CASSLNTGDTDTQYF
TGTGCCAGCAGCTTGAACACGGGAGATACAGATACGCAGTATTTT
>TRBD1|TRBJ2-2|14|once|TRBV20-1
CSFRQGWDTGELFF
TGCAGTTTTAGACAGGGCTGGGACACCGGGGAGCTGTTTTTT
>TRBD1|TRBJ2-2|18|few|TRBV11-2
CASSLYQGARGTGGELFF
TGTGCCAGCAGCTTATATCAGGGGGCGCGTGGAACGGGCGGGGAGCTGTTTTTT
>TRBD1|TRBJ2-1|13|NA|TRBV12-3/TRBV12-4
CASTGQGDNEQFF
TGTGCCAGCACTGGACAGGGTGACAATGAGCAGTTCTTC
>TRBD2|TRBJ2-1|15|NA|TRBV15
CATSSGLAGGHEQFF
TGTGCCACCAGCTCAGGACTAGCGGGGGGGCATGAGCAGTTCTTC
>NA|TRBJ2-5|14|few|TRBV9
CASSVAGPQETQYF
TGTGCCAGCAGCGTAGCGGGTCCACAAGAGACCCAGTACTTC
>NA|TRBJ1-5|15|many|TRBV3-1
CASSQDYEGVQPQHF
TGTGCCAGCAGCCAAGATTATGAGGGGGTTCAGCCCCAGCATTTT
>NA|TRBJ2-1|15|many|TRBV7-2
CASSLERRGINEQFF
TGTGCCAGCAGCTTAGAACGACGGGGGATTAATGAGCAGTTCTTC
>TRBD2|TRBJ2-1|16|NA|TRBV7-2
CASSQTGLAVYNEQFF
TGTGCCAGCAGCCAGACGGGACTAGCGGTTTACAATGAGCAGTTCTTC
>NA|TRBJ2-3|15|NA|TRBV19
CASSARSKSTDTQYF
TGTGCCAGTAGTGCCCGGTCCAAAAGCACAGATACGCAGTATTTT
>NA|TRBJ2-1|16|many|TRBV18
CASSPQLSSSYNEQFF
TGTGCCAGTTCACCCCAGCTATCGAGCTCCTACAATGAGCAGTTCTTC
>NA|TRBJ2-2|15|NA|TRBV20-1
CSAFSGLTNTGELFF
TGCAGTGCCTTTAGCGGCCTGACGAACACCGGGGAGCTGTTTTTT
>TRBD1|TRBJ1-2|18|NA|TRBV4-1
CASSQDRGVRTGHYGYTF
TGCGCCAGCAGCCAAGATCGAGGCGTTCGGACAGGGCACTATGGCTACACCTTC
>NA|TRBJ2-3|12|many|TRBV6-1
CATGTSTDTQYF
TGTGCCACCGGGACTAGCACAGATACGCAGTATTTT
>NA|TRBJ2-1|14|many|TRBV11-2
CASSTQRRYNEQFF
TGTGCCAGCAGCACACAAAGAAGATACAATGAGCAGTTCTTC
>NA|TRBJ2-5|13|NA|TRBV12-3/TRBV12-4
CASSTQGTETQYF
TGTGCCAGCAGCACGCAGGGGACCGAGACCCAGTACTTC
>NA|TRBJ2-3|14|few|TRBV7-8
CASNPISSTDTQYF
TGTGCCAGCAATCCTATCTCTAGCACAGATACGCAGTATTTT
>NA|TRBJ1-6|14|few|TRBV4-2
CASSQLTDNSPLHF
TGTGCCAGCAGCCAACTGACAGACAATTCACCCCTCCACTTT
>NA|TRBJ1-5|16|few|TRBV11-3
CASSRPRRVINQPQHF
TGTGCCAGCAGCCGACCAAGGCGGGTGATCAATCAGCCCCAGCATTTT
>TRBD1|TRBJ1-5|16|many|TRBV12-3/TRBV12-4
CASSPGQGRGNQPQHF
TGTGCCAGCAGTCCCGGACAGGGACGGGGCAATCAGCCCCAGCATTTT
>NA|TRBJ2-1|16|NA|TRBV4-2
CACSQVVSDSYNEQFF
TGTGCCTGCAGCCAAGTAGTCAGCGACTCCTACAATGAGCAGTTCTTC
>NA|TRBJ2-7|13|NA|TRBV7-9
CASALLGVYEQYF
TGTGCCAGCGCTCTTTTGGGGGTCTACGAGCAGTACTTC
>TRBD1|TRBJ1-6|15|few|TRBV4-2
CASSRGTGVGSPLHF
TGTGCCAGCAGCCGAGGGACAGGGGTAGGATCACCCCTCCACTTT
>NA|TRBJ1-1|14|many|TRBV28
CASSRDPGVSHAFF
TGTGCCAGCAGTAGAGACCCCGGGGTGTCGCATGCTTTCTTT
>NA|TRBJ1-1|13|many|TRBV29-1
CSVVQGTNTEAFF
TGCAGCGTTGTGCAAGGGACGAACACTGAAGCTTTCTTT